This TCR beta chain comes out of a study of blood T cell repertoires in COVID-19. Here immunoSEQ multiplex PCR was the method, and the copy in TCRdb shows in-frame clones only, minus some. The table shows 350,000 or so clones, with around 85% occurring only once. Participant reports of clinical history set cohort assignment. From germline, CDR1 is KGHSH and CDR2 LQKENI. The CDR3 extends over 16 amino acids. Trimming at V came to 4 bases and at J to 5 bases, leaving 9 bases not matched to a gene. The specimen was PBMCs or T cells enriched from blood (not recorded which). The origin of this receptor is a middle-aged woman with acute COVID-19. V is TRBV18 and J is TRBJ1-4, with 8 bases that match TRBD1. The CDR3 loop reads CASSQTGVESNEKLFF. The CDR3 DNA is TGTGCCAGCTCACAGACAGGGGTTGAATCGAATGAAAAACTGTTTTTT.